The clone carrying this T cell receptor (beta chain) was recorded a few times. Its antigen is undetermined. TCRdb's table, derived via immunoSEQ multiplex PCR, lists solely in-frame clones and lacks some. This repertoire shows fewer than 500,000 clones, roughly 90% found once; its top ten account for 9% to 15%. This CDR3 spans 12 amino acids. Trimming left V 8 bases short and J 9 bases short, with 11 bases between. CDR1 and CDR2 (germline): MDHEN, SYDVKM. Sample treatment: some 19 received Ad26.COV2.S at low or high dose, single or two shots; 5 received placebo; per-sample allocation not given. The study sampled participants on day 63 after the first vaccine or placebo injection. The data derive from a study of Ad26.COV2.S vaccination and SARS-CoV-2 variants. Study background: The study gave Ad26.COV2.S intramuscularly, once or twice 56 days apart.

Study results and limitations: Possibly, TCR breadth and depth analyses underestimated total T cell responses. Vaccine recipients and placebo recipients showed similar non-spike TCR breadth. Recipients given vaccine exceeded placebo recipients in spike-specific TCR breadth.

This chain connects TRBV28 to TRBJ1-6; D is possibly TRBD1 (5 bases). Sequences were derived from peripheral blood, sampled in a trial of Ad26.COV2.S vaccine versus placebo. The receptor comes from a person aged 18-65 years who received the Ad26.COV2.S COVID-19 vaccine or a placebo. The CDR3 DNA is TGTGCCAGCCAGTCAGGGATTTCACCCCTCCACTTT. It translates to CASQSGISPLHF.